This T cell receptor beta chain originates from a study of T cell repertoires in ileal Crohn's disease. Study-level information: At postoperative colonoscopy, neoterminal ileum biopsies were taken as M6.

Time point meaning: neoterminal ileum biopsy at postoperative endoscopy, about 6 months after surgery. The germline gives CDR1 LGHNA, CDR2 YSLEER. This CDR3 is 16 amino acids long. Trimming stripped 0 bases from V and 6 bases from J, with 18 bases between. The table came from immunoSEQ multiplex PCR; TCRdb's copy has only in-frame clones and leaves some out. The sample records about 11,000 clones, around 75% being singletons. This rearrangement joins TRBV4-3 to TRBJ2-7; D might be TRBD2 (6 bases). This TCR derives from an adult with Crohn's disease. The source material was ileal tissue. The CDR3: CASSQDLGGEFTEQYF. Here the CDR3 DNA reads TGCGCCAGCAGCCAAGATCTAGGCGGGGAGTTCACCGAGCAGTACTTC.